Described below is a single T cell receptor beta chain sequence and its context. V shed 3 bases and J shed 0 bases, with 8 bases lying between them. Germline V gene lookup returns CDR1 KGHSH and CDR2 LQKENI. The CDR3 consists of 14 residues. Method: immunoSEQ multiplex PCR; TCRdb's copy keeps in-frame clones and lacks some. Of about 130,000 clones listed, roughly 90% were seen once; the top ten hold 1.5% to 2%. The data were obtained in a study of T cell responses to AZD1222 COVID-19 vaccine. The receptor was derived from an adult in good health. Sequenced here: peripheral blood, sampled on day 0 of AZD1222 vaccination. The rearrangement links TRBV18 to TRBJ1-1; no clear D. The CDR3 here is CASSPRRLNTEAFF. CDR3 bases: TGTGCCAGCTCACCGAGGAGGCTGAACACTGAAGCTTTCTTT.